A selection of T cell receptor beta chains follows, all from one sample in a study of early T cells in non-severe SARS-CoV-2 infection. TCRdb re-derived calls from the 5' RACE reads in MiXCR, one entry per CDR3 protein. The sample has around 72,000 distinct CDR3 sequences, about 9.5% seen once; the top ten hold around 7.3%. The source was whole blood, collected at baseline. The receptors come from an adult who was a healthcare worker with PCR-confirmed SARS-CoV-2 infection or an uninfected control (not recorded which). The CDR3 runs from the conserved cysteine through the conserved F or W. Each record gives: D gene, CDR3 length, V gene, clone size, J gene, CDR3 DNA, CDR3 protein. D genes are given only for firm matches. Expanded clones are given a class, and other clones once, few, many or no size at all.

NA	13	TRBV12-3/TRBV12-4	NA	TRBJ1-1	TGTGCCAGCAGTTTATGGCAGAACACTGAAGCTTTCTTT	CASSLWQNTEAFF
NA	13	TRBV5-1	many	TRBJ1-1	TGCGCCAGCCGTCCCGGACAGAACACTGAAGCTTTCTTT	CASRPGQNTEAFF
NA	14	TRBV30	NA	TRBJ1-6	TGTGCCTGGAGCTACCCAGGATTGTCGGCACCCCTCCACTTT	CAWSYPGLSAPLHF
NA	13	TRBV5-4	many	TRBJ2-7	TGTGCCAGCAGCTTCGGACAACGCTACGAGCAGTACTTC	CASSFGQRYEQYF
TRBD1	15	TRBV7-2	NA	TRBJ1-4	TGTGCCAGCAGCCCCAGGGACAGGGGGCACGAAAAACTGTTTTTT	CASSPRDRGHEKLFF
NA	14	TRBV24-1	many	TRBJ1-1	TGTGCCACCCGCGGCTCCGACAGGACGGCTGAAGCTTTCTTT	CATRGSDRTAEAFF
NA	15	TRBV10-2	NA	TRBJ1-5	TGCGCCAGCAACCCCCAGGGGCAGGGAGGACAGCCCCAGCATTTT	CASNPQGQGGQPQHF
NA	11	TRBV20-1	NA	TRBJ2-3	TGCAGTGCTAGATCTGTGGATACGCAGTATTTT	CSARSVDTQYF
NA	13	TRBV6-5	few	TRBJ1-6	TGTGCCAGCAGGAGGTCGGAGAATTCACCCCTCCACTTT	CASRRSENSPLHF
TRBD1	16	TRBV7-2	NA	TRBJ2-3	TGTGCCAGCAGCTTAGGTCCAGGGGGCGTCACAGATACGCAGTATTTT	CASSLGPGGVTDTQYF
TRBD1	15	TRBV6-5	NA	TRBJ2-7	TGTGCCAGCAGGGCCGGGGCAGGGGGCTCCTACGAGCAGTACTTC	CASRAGAGGSYEQYF
NA	14	TRBV13	few	TRBJ2-3	TGTGCCAGCAGCGGCCCAACCCCAATAGATACGCAGTATTTT	CASSGPTPIDTQYF
TRBD2	15	TRBV5-4	NA	TRBJ2-3	TGTGCCAGCAGGAGGACGGGGGGGGGCACAGATACGCAGTATTTT	CASRRTGGGTDTQYF
NA	14	TRBV12-3/TRBV12-4	NA	TRBJ2-4	TGTGCCAGCAGTTCCCGACTTGCCAAAAACATTCAGTACTTC	CASSSRLAKNIQYF
NA	14	TRBV5-1	few	TRBJ2-7	TGCGCCAGCAGCTTGGGTTCGGGGCCTTACGAGCAGTACTTC	CASSLGSGPYEQYF
TRBD2	14	TRBV6-6	few	TRBJ2-1	TGTGCCAGCAGATCACGAGCGGGGGGGGATGAGCAGTTCTTC	CASRSRAGGDEQFF
TRBD1	16	TRBV25-1	NA	TRBJ1-2	TGTGCCAGCAGTTGGCCCGGGACAGGGAACAACTATGGCTACACCTTC	CASSWPGTGNNYGYTF
NA	14	TRBV10-3	few	TRBJ1-2	TGTGCCATCAAGCCCTCGGACAGCAACTATGGCTACACCTTC	CAIKPSDSNYGYTF
NA	16	TRBV10-1	many	TRBJ1-2	TGCGCCAGCAGTGAGTCTCGAGACAGCCCAAGGGAAGGCTACACCTTC	CASSESRDSPREGYTF
NA	17	TRBV20-1	few	TRBJ2-1	TGCAGTGCTAGAGATCCGACATCCAAGGGATCCTACAATGAGCAGTTCTTC	CSARDPTSKGSYNEQFF
NA	14	TRBV5-6	many	TRBJ1-2	TGTGCCAGCAGCCCCCCGGAGCAGAGCTATGGCTACACCTTC	CASSPPEQSYGYTF
NA	12	TRBV28	few	TRBJ1-5	TGTGCCAGCAGTTTGGGGTCTCGGCCCCAGCATTTT	CASSLGSRPQHF
NA	16	TRBV24-1	NA	TRBJ1-5	TGTGCCACCAGTGAGCAAGCCCGCCGTAACCGGGACACCCAGCATTTT	CATSEQARRNRDTQHF
NA	13	TRBV7-2	NA	TRBJ1-6	TGTGCCAGCAGCCCATCGACCAATTCACCCCTCCACTTT	CASSPSTNSPLHF
TRBD2	12	TRBV19	NA	TRBJ2-1	TGTGCCAGTAGTCAACTAGCGGGGAGGCAGTTCTTC	CASSQLAGRQFF
NA	15	TRBV5-1	few	TRBJ1-6	TGCGCCAGCAGCTTGGAGCCAGGGCGGAATTCACCCCTCCACTTT	CASSLEPGRNSPLHF
NA	13	TRBV5-4	NA	TRBJ2-5	TGTGCCAGCAGCTTGGACAGAGGAGAGACCCAGTACTTC	CASSLDRGETQYF
NA	15	TRBV27	NA	TRBJ1-2	TGTGCCAGCAGTTTTGGGCCCCCGACTGACTATGGCTACACCTTC	CASSFGPPTDYGYTF
TRBD2	14	TRBV27	many	TRBJ2-5	TGTGCCAGCAGTTTTAGCGGGGGGCGGGAGACCCAGTACTTC	CASSFSGGRETQYF
NA	16	TRBV5-1	many	TRBJ2-7	TGCGCCAGCAGCTTGGCCGGGGGACTGTCTTCGGGCGAGCAGTACTTC	CASSLAGGLSSGEQYF
TRBD1	17	TRBV7-6	many	TRBJ2-7	TGTGCCAGCAGCCCCCGGGGACAGGGACACCGCTCCTACGAGCAATACTTC	CASSPRGQGHRSYEQYF
NA	15	TRBV19	many	TRBJ2-7	TGTGCCAGCCCTTATCCCAGGGACCCTTCCTACGAGCAGTACTTC	CASPYPRDPSYEQYF
TRBD2	14	TRBV7-2	many	TRBJ2-3	TGTGCCAGCACCCTCAGCGGGGGGGTCACAACGCAGTATTTT	CASTLSGGVTTQYF
NA	13	TRBV29-1	NA	TRBJ2-1	TGCAGCGTTGAGTCAGGGGCTTACAATGAGCAGTTCTTC	CSVESGAYNEQFF
NA	14	TRBV7-3	NA	TRBJ2-1	TGTGCCAGCAGCTTAGGGACCACCTACAATGAGCAGTTCTTC	CASSLGTTYNEQFF
NA	17	TRBV5-4	NA	TRBJ2-2	TGTGCCAGCAGCTCTGGGGGGGGCTCAAGGAACACCGGGGAGCTGTTTTTT	CASSSGGGSRNTGELFF
TRBD2	16	TRBV9	NA	TRBJ2-1	TGTGCCAGCAGCCCCTCGGGACTAGCGGACTACAATGAGCAGTTCTTC	CASSPSGLADYNEQFF
TRBD2	16	TRBV7-2	many	TRBJ2-1	TGTGCCAGCAGCCGACACGGCGGGGGTTCCGCAGGGGAGCAGTTCTTC	CASSRHGGGSAGEQFF
TRBD2	17	TRBV12-3/TRBV12-4	NA	TRBJ2-2	TGTGCCAGCAGAACGCTTAGCGGGGCCCCGAACACCGGGGAGCTGTTTTTT	CASRTLSGAPNTGELFF
TRBD2	15	TRBV7-2	NA	TRBJ2-5	TGTGCCAGCAGTCAAACTAGCGTTCGGGGAGAGACCCAGTACTTC	CASSQTSVRGETQYF
TRBD2	15	TRBV11-2	many	TRBJ2-3	TGTGCCAGCACCATTCGGGAGGGGATCCGAGATACGCAGTATTTT	CASTIREGIRDTQYF
NA	17	TRBV6-1	many	TRBJ2-6	TGTGCCAGTCGCAGACAGGCAGACCCCTCTGGGGCCAACGTCCTGACTTTC	CASRRQADPSGANVLTF
NA	13	TRBV30	NA	TRBJ2-3	TGTGCCTGGAAGAGGAAGAGCACAGATACGCAGTATTTT	CAWKRKSTDTQYF
NA	15	TRBV9	NA	TRBJ2-3	TGTGCCAGCAGTGTCACGGGGTTCCCCGGAGATACGCAGTATTTT	CASSVTGFPGDTQYF
TRBD2	17	TRBV3-1	few	TRBJ2-5	TGTGCCAGCAGATTTACTAGCGGGGGGGCCAAATCGCAGACCCAGTACTTC	CASRFTSGGAKSQTQYF
NA	13	TRBV7-9	NA	TRBJ1-1	TGTGCCAGCTTGAGAGTACGGAACACTGAAGCTTTCTTT	CASLRVRNTEAFF
NA	13	TRBV4-1	NA	TRBJ1-2	TGCGCCAGCAGCCAGGGTGGCCTGGGGGGCTACACCTTC	CASSQGGLGGYTF
NA	15	TRBV5-1	many	TRBJ2-2	TGCGCCAGCAGCTTGGATCCAGGGTCTACCGGGGAGCTGTTTTTT	CASSLDPGSTGELFF
TRBD1	13	TRBV6-1	many	TRBJ2-7	TGTGCCAGCAGCCGGGACAGGGGGACCGAGCAGTACTTC	CASSRDRGTEQYF
NA	14	TRBV7-3	many	TRBJ2-2	TGTGCCAGCAGCCCTGGGACCGTCACCGGGGAGCTGTTTTTT	CASSPGTVTGELFF
NA	15	TRBV30	NA	TRBJ2-3	TGTGCCTGGAGTCCCGGATTAGCGGACACAGATACGCAGTATTTT	CAWSPGLADTDTQYF
TRBD1	14	TRBV12-3/TRBV12-4	many	TRBJ2-7	TGTGCCAGCAGTCCATCCGGGACAGCCTACGAGCAGTACTTC	CASSPSGTAYEQYF
TRBD2	15	TRBV9	NA	TRBJ2-3	TGTGCCAGCAGCGTCCCTAGCGGTTTAACAGATACGCAGTATTTT	CASSVPSGLTDTQYF
NA	14	TRBV7-8	many	TRBJ2-7	TGTGCCAGCAGCTTAATGGGGCAGGCCCACGAGCAGTACTTC	CASSLMGQAHEQYF
NA	15	TRBV7-2	many	TRBJ1-1	TGTGCCAGCAGCTTAGTCGGGGAAATGAACACTGAAGCTTTCTTT	CASSLVGEMNTEAFF